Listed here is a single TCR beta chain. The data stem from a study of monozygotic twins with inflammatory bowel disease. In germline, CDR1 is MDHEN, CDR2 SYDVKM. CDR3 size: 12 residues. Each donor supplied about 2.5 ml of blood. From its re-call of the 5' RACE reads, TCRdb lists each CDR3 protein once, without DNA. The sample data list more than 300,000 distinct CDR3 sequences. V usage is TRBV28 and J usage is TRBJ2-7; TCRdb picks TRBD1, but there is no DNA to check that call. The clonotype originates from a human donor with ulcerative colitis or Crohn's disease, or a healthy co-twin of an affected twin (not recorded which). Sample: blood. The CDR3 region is CASTTRTAEQYF.